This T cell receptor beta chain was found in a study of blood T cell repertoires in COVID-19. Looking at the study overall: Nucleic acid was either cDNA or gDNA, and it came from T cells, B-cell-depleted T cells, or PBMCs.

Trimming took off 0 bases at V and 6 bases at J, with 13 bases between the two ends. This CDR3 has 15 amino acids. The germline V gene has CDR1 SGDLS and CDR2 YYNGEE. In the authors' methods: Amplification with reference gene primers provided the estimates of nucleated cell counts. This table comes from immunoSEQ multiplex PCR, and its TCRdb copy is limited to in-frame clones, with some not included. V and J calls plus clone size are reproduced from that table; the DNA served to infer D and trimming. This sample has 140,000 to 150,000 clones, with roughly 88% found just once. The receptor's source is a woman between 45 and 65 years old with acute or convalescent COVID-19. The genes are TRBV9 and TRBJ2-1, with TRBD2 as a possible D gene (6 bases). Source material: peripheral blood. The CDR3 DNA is TGTGCCAGCAGCGTAGTAGGCGGGGTGGTCAATGAGCAGTTCTTC. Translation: CASSVVGGVVNEQFF.